This T cell receptor beta chain was sequenced during a study of T cells after somatic rescue of genetic block (dated by TCRdb to the early 2020s). Notes on the research overall: What the study looked at was long-term robustness, specifically in a T-cell system that came about through somatic rescue of a genetic block in T-cell development.

Remarks on this clone: What antigen it recognizes has not been identified. The record has no base qualities; no much larger clone is one base away.

The junction shows trimming of 8 bases on V and 2 bases on J, plus 7 bases between the germline ends. CDR1 and CDR2 were assigned from the germline V gene as SNHLY and FYNNEI. From the cysteine up to the phenylalanine, the CDR3 has a length of 12 residues. CDR3 DNA only is kept here, 36 bases in frame from base 1. The library was obtained by the immunoSEQ multiplex PCR assay. Here the immuneACCESS table is served through TCRdb, limited to in-frame sequences with V and J called. Missing clones are a known gap in these copies; in checked studies unresolved V genes cover under half, and the rest lacks a known reason. Within this sample are some 70,000 clones, with more than 75% of them counted one time only. About 3% of the sample rests with the top ten.

Input material: peripheral blood mononuclear cells (PBMCs). The clonotype was recovered from a man younger than 40. The receptor chain draws on TRBV2 and TRBJ1-5, with the D gene not clear enough to name. The CDR3 has the sequence CASGSRNQPQHF. The sequenced DNA is TGTGCCAGCGGGAGTCGCAATCAGCCCCAGCATTTT.